This passage covers 15 T cell receptor beta chains from one sample sequenced in a study of blood T cell repertoires in COVID-19. Generated by immunoSEQ multiplex PCR, the TCRdb table keeps only in-frame clones and is missing some. The sample contains some 200,000 clones, approximately 84% of which appear only once. Specimen: peripheral blood. These receptors came from a woman in her 30s who had recovered from COVID-19.

CDR3 coding DNA: TGTGCCAGCAGTGTGACAAGGACTAATGAAAAACTGTTTTTT. Protein product: CASSVTRTNEKLFF. The V and J genes are TRBV11-2 and TRBJ1-4; D gene ambiguous. Germline-derived CDR1 and CDR2 are SGHAT and FQNNGV. The CDR3 extends over 14 amino acids. V was cut by 6 bases and J by 2 bases, with 10 bases left in between.

CDR3 sequence reads: CASDPSGPSYNEQFF. CDR3 DNA: TGCGCCAGCGACCCCAGCGGGCCCTCCTACAATGAGCAGTTCTTC. This rearrangement joins TRBV5-1 to TRBJ2-1; perhaps TRBD2 as D (6 bases). Germline CDR1 is SGHRS and CDR2 is YFSETQ. The CDR3 extends over 15 amino acids. The V and J ends lost 7 bases and 0 bases respectively, with 14 bases between them.

The chain couples TRBV9 to TRBJ2-1, with 7 bases lining up with TRBD2. The CDR3 runs to 16 residues. J gave up 4 bases and V 4 bases, and 11 bases lay outside the gene matches. Per the germline V gene, CDR1 is SGDLS and CDR2 is YYNGEE. In DNA, the CDR3 is TGTGCCAGCAGCCCGAGTTTCAGCGGGATATACAATGAGCAGTTCTTC. Amino acids: CASSPSFSGIYNEQFF.

CDR3 protein: CASSPNSLETQYF. CDR3 in DNA: TGTGCCAGCAGCCCCAACAGCTTGGAGACCCAGTACTTC. The chain is built from TRBV7-3 and TRBJ2-5; D is ambiguous. This CDR3 comprises 13 residues. Germline V gene lookup returns CDR1 SGHTA and CDR2 FQGTGA. V shed 5 bases and J shed 5 bases, with 12 bases lying between them.

This chain uses TRBV3-1 (or the pseudogene TRBV3-2) with TRBJ1-6; 9 bases map to TRBD1. From germline, CDR1 is LGHDT and CDR2 YNNKEL (reference sequence). The V gene end was trimmed by 8 bases and the J gene end by 6 bases; junction bases not matched to a gene: 2. The CDR3 contains 13 residues. CDR3 nucleotide sequence: TGTGCCAGCTCGGGACAGGGTAATTCACCCCTCCACTTT. Residues: CASSGQGNSPLHF.

The rearrangement joins TRBV12-5 to TRBJ1-2; 8 bases align to TRBD1. Looked up from germline, CDR1 is LGHNT and CDR2 is FRNRAP. The CDR3 is 15 residues long. J gave up 2 bases and V 6 bases, and 8 bases lay outside the gene matches. The DNA for the CDR3 is TGTGCTAGTGGCCGACCCCGGACAGGGAACTATGGCTACACCTTC. Encoded protein: CASGRPRTGNYGYTF.

The chain combines TRBV30 with TRBJ2-2; 11 nucleotides align to TRBD2. The J segment lost 4 bases and the V segment lost 4 bases, leaving 8 bases of the junction unmatched. The V gene's germline CDR1 is GTSNPN and CDR2 SVGIG (reference sequence). This CDR3 contains 16 residues. CDR3 DNA sequence: TGTGCCTGGACTCAACTAGCGGGAGACCCCACCGGGGAGCTGTTTTTT. This gives the protein CAWTQLAGDPTGELFF.

The chain joins TRBV28 to TRBJ2-5; 15 bases match TRBD2. V dropped 5 bases and J dropped 3; count of bases not matched to a gene: 4. Germline V gene sequence: CDR1 MDHEN, CDR2 SYDVKM. The CDR3 runs to 16 residues. CDR3 in DNA: TGTGCCAGCAGTCTGGGACTAGCGGGAGGTGAAGAGACCCAGTACTTC. Translated: CASSLGLAGGEETQYF.

In nucleotides, the CDR3 is TGTGCCAGCAGTGAAGGAGCGGGAGATGGGCAGTACTTC. Amino acid sequence: CASSEGAGDGQYF. The chain carries TRBV2 and TRBJ2-7; 8 nucleotides agree with TRBD2. Trimming removed 1 base from V and 9 bases from J; junction bases left unmatched: 5. Germline CDR1 is SNHLY and CDR2 is FYNNEI. This CDR3 spans 13 amino acids.

The chain is built from TRBV19 and TRBJ2-1; weak D call: TRBD2 (5 bases). Germline V gene lookup returns CDR1 LNHDA and CDR2 SQIVND (reference sequence). Trimming pared 6 bases from V and 4 bases from J, leaving 10 bases between. The CDR3 loop spans 13 amino acids. The CDR3 bases are TGTGCCAGTAGGGTAACGGGATACAATGAGCAGTTCTTC. Translating gives CASRVTGYNEQFF.

This clone has a single count. The chain is built from TRBV10-3 and TRBJ2-1; weak D call: TRBD1 (5 bases). CDR1 is ENHRY and CDR2 is SYGVKD in the germline V gene. V was cut by 4 bases and J by 7 bases, with 14 bases left in between. This CDR3 is 14 amino acids long. CDR3 nucleotides: TGTGCCATCAGTGGAGAAGGGGCTCAGAATGAGCAGTTCTTC. Translation gives CAISGEGAQNEQFF.

This clone was seen a single time. This sequence joins TRBV7-8 and TRBJ2-2; 7 bases are shared with TRBD1. Per the germline V gene, CDR1 is SGHVS and CDR2 is FQNEAQ. V shed 3 bases and J 6 bases; nucleotides not matched to a gene: 13. The CDR3 consists of 17 residues. In nucleotides, the CDR3 is TGTGCCAGCAGCTTTAGGTCTCAGGGGGTATATGCCGGGGAGCTGTTTTTT. The encoded protein is CASSFRSQGVYAGELFF.

J is TRBJ2-1 and V is TRBV5-1; TRBD2 matches 9 bases. After removal of 0 bases from V and 4 bases from J, the junction contained 2 bases not matched to a gene. The CDR3 loop spans 15 amino acids. The germline V gene has CDR1 SGHRS and CDR2 YFSETQ. The CDR3 coding sequence is TGCGCCAGCAGCTTGGTAGCGGGGGAGTACAATGAGCAGTTCTTC. It is translated as CASSLVAGEYNEQFF.

V is TRBV5-1 and J is TRBJ2-1; TRBD1 matches at 7 bases. Trimming removed 0 bases from V and 6 bases from J; junction bases left unmatched: 6. From germline, CDR1 is SGHRS and CDR2 YFSETQ. CDR3 size: 15 residues. CDR3 coding DNA: TGCGCCAGCAGCTTGGGACAGGGTACCCTCAATGAGCAGTTCTTC. This codes for CASSLGQGTLNEQFF.

This chain links TRBV14 with TRBJ1-4; D is perhaps TRBD1 (6 bases). Trimming shortened V by 4 bases and J by 10 bases, and 19 bases separated the two germline ends. The CDR3 covers 15 residues. From germline, CDR1 is SGHDN and CDR2 FVKESK. The CDR3 DNA follows: TGTGCCAGCAGCCGACTCGCCTCAGGGGTGCCAAAACTGTTTTTT. Encoded protein: CASSRLASGVPKLFF.